The present TCR beta chain was sequenced within a study of cytomegalovirus exposure and HLA in healthy donors. Study as a whole: A previous analysis identified about 110 million unique TCR beta sequences derived from roughly 180 million T cells.

The PCR used 60 Vbeta and 13 Jbeta primers. This table comes from immunoSEQ multiplex PCR, and its TCRdb copy is limited to in-frame clones, with some not included. The profile shows about 77,000 clones, about 80% of them singletons. This clone was found once. The sequencing input was PBMCs. The source of this sequence is a man in his forties in good health and CMV-seronegative.

The CDR3 reads CASSLRLAGAQETQYF. As DNA, the CDR3 is TGCGCCAGCAGCTTGCGCCTAGCGGGGGCTCAAGAGACCCAGTACTTC. The J gene is TRBJ2-5, the V gene TRBV5-1; the match to TRBD2 covers 10 bases. The germline CDR1 and CDR2 sequences are SGHRS and YFSETQ. This CDR3 has 16 amino acids. V lost 1 base to trimming and J lost 2 bases; unmatched junction nucleotides: 5. Looking up the rest from reference TRBV5-1 and TRBJ2-5 gives the full variable domain: KAGVTQTPRYLIKTRGQQVTLSCSPISGHRSVSWYQQTPGQGLQFLFEYFSETQRNKGNFPGRFSGRQFSNSRSEMNVSTLELGDSALYLCASSLRLAGAQETQYFGPGTRLLVL.